This T cell receptor beta chain stems from a study of cytotoxic CD8 clonotypes in ibrutinib-treated CLL. Overall study findings and caveats: Before falling back toward baseline at progression, clonality had risen at the time of ibrutinib response.

The V gene's germline CDR1 is SQVTM and CDR2 ANQGSEA. V shed 3 bases and J shed 4 bases, with 9 bases lying between them. The CDR3 is made up of 13 amino acids. Genomic DNA for TCR beta libraries, roughly 2.1 micrograms, came from cryopreserved PBMCs. Using immunoSEQ multiplex PCR, the repertoire was profiled, and TCRdb retains in-frame clones only, with some absent. Of just under 70,000 clones in the sample, about 64% were seen once. Regarding this clone: Its target is not known.

The TCR comes from a human donor with chronic lymphocytic leukemia. Sequenced material: PBMCs, taken after 12 months of ibrutinib treatment. The chain carries TRBV29-1 and TRBJ2-2; either TRBD1 or TRBD2 may fit D (6 bases each). The CDR3 loop is CSVDRGVTGELFF. In nucleotides, the CDR3 is TGCAGCGTTGATAGGGGGGTCACCGGGGAGCTGTTTTTT.